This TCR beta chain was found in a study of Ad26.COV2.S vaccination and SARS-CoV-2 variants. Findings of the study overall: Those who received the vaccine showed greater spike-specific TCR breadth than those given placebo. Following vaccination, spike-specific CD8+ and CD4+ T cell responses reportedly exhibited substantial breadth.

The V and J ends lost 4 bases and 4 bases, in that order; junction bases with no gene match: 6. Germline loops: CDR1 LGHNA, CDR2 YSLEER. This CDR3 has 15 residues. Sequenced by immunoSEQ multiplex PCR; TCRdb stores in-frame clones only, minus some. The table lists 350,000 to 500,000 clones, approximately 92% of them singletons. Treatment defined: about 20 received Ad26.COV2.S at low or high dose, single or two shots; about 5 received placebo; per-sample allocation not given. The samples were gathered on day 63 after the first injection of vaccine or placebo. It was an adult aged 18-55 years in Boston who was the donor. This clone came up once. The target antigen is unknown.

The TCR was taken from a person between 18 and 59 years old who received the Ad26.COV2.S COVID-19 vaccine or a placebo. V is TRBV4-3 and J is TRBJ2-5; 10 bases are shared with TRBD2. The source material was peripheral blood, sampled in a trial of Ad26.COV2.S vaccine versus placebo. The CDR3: CASSRLAGVPETQYF. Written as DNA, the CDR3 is TGCGCCAGCAGCCGCCTAGCGGGAGTTCCAGAGACCCAGTACTTC.